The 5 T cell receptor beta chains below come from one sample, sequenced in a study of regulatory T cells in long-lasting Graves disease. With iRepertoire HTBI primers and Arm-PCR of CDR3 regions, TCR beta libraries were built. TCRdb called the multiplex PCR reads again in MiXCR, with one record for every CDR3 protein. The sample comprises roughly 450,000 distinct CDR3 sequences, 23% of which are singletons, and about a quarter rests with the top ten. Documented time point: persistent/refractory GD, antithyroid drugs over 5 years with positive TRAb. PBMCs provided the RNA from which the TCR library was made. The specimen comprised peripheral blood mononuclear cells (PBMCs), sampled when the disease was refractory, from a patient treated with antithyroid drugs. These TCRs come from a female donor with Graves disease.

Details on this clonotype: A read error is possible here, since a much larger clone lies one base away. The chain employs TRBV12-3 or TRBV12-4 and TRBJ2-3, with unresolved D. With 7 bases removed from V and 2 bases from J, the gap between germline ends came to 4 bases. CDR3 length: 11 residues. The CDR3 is CASIYTDTQYF. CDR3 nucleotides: TGTGCCAGCATCTACACAGATACGCAGTATTTT.

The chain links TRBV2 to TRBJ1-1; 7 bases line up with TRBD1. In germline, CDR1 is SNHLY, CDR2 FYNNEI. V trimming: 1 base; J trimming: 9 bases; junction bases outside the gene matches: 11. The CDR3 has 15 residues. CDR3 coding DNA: TGTGCCAGCAGTGAAGTAAGCGCCAGGGGGGCTCAAGCTTTCTTT. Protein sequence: CASSEVSARGAQAFF.

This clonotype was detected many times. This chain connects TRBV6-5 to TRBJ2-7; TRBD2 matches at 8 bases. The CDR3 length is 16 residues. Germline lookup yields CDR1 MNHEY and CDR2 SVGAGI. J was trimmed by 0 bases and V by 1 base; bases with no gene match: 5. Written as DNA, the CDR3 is TGTGCCAGCAGTTACTGGGCGGGAGGCCCCTCCTACGAGCAGTACTTC. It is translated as CASSYWAGGPSYEQYF.

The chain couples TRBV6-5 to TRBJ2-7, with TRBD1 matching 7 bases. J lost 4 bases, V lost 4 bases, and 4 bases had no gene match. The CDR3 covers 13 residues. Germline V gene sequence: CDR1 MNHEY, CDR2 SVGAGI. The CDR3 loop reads CASSSPGGYEQYF. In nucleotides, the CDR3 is TGTGCCAGCAGTTCCCCAGGGGGATACGAGCAGTACTTC.

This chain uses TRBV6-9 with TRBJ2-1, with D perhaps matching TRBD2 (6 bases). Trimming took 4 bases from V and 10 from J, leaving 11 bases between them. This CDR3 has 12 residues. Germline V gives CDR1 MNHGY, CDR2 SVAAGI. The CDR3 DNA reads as TGTGCCAGCAGTTCTCTAGCGAAAGAGCAGTTCTTC. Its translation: CASSSLAKEQFF.